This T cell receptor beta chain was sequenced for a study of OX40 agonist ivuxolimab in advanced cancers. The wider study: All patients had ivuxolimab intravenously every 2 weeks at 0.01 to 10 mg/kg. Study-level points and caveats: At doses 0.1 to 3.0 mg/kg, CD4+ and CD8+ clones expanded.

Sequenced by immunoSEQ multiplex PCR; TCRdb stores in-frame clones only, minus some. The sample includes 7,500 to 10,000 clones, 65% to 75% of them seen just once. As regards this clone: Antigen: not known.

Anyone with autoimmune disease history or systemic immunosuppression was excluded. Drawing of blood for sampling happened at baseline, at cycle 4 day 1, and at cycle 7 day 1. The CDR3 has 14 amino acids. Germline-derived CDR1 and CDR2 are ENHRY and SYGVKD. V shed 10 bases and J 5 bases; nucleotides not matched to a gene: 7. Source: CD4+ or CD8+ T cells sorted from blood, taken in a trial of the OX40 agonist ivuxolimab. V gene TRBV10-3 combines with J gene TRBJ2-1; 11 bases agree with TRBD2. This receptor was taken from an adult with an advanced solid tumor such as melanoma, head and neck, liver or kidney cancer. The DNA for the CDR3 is TGTGCCACCAAAGGGACTAGCGGAGACAATGAGCAGTTCTTC. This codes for CATKGTSGDNEQFF.